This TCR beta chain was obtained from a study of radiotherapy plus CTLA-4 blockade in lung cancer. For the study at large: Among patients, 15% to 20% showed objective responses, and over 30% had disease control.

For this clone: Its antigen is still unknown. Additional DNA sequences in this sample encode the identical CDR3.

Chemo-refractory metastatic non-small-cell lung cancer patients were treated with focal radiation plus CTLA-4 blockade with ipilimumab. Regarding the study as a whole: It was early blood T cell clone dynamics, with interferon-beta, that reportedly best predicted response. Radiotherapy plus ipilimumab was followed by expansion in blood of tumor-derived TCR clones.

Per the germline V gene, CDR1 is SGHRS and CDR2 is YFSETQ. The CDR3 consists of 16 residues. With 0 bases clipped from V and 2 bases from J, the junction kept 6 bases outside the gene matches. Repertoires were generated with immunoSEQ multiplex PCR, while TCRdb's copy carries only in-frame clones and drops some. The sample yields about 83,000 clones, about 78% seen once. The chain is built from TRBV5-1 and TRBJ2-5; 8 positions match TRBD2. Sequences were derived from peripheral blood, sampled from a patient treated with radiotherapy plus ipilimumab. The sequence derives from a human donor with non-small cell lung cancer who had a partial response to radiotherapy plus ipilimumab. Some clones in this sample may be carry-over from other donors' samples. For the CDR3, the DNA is TGCGCCAGCAGCTTGGGTCTAGCGGGTTTACAAGAGACCCAGTACTTC. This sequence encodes CASSLGLAGLQETQYF.